This passage covers 9 T cell receptor beta chains from one sample sequenced in a study of memory CD4+ T cells and cytomegalovirus serostatus. Sequencing was performed with immunoSEQ multiplex PCR; in TCRdb, only in-frame clones are kept and a portion is missing. This table has about 100,000 clones, under 90% appearing once. The sort gate was single viable CD3+CD4+CD8-CD45RO+ cells for memory CD4+ T cells. The specimen sequenced was memory CD4+ T cells from blood. Source of these receptors: an adult in good health and CMV-seropositive.

The chain employs TRBV7-9 and TRBJ2-3, with TRBD2 matching 7 bases. This CDR3 is built from 15 residues. Germline lookup yields CDR1 SEHNR and CDR2 FQNEAQ (reference sequence). Trimming took 1 base from V and 2 from J; bases not matched to a gene: 3. Written as DNA, the CDR3 is TGTGCCAGCAGCTTAGGCACTAGCGACACAGATACGCAGTATTTT. The encoded protein is CASSLGTSDTDTQYF.

This clone occurred a few times. This chain connects TRBV29-1 to TRBJ2-6; possible D gene TRBD1, 5 bases. The germline V and J ends were trimmed by 4 bases and 2 bases, with 15 bases remaining between them. Germline loops: CDR1 SQVTM, CDR2 ANQGSEA. The CDR3 totals 16 residues. CDR3 nucleotide sequence: TGCAGCGTTGGCCCCCCTGGGGCCGCTGGGGCCAACGTCCTGACTTTC. This codes for CSVGPPGAAGANVLTF.

CDR3 in DNA: TGCGCCAGCAGCCAAGATCGCGGGGGGCACGCAGATACGCAGTATTTT. Its protein is CASSQDRGGHADTQYF. This rearrangement joins TRBV4-3 to TRBJ2-3; 8 bases align to TRBD2. This CDR3 spans 16 amino acids. Germline V gene sequence: CDR1 LGHNA, CDR2 YSLEER. The J segment lost 4 bases and the V segment lost 0 bases, leaving 6 bases of the junction unmatched.

J is TRBJ1-2 and V is TRBV6-6; D may be TRBD1 (6 bases). Trimming pared 6 bases from V and 1 base from J, leaving 18 bases between. The CDR3 consists of 16 residues. CDR1 and CDR2 (germline): MNHNY, SVGAGI (reference sequence). CDR3 bases: TGTGCCAGCAGGCTGACGGGGGGGGCCCTTAACTATGGCTACACCTTC. Its translation: CASRLTGGALNYGYTF.

The chain recombines TRBV2 with TRBJ1-1, with no clear D. Between the trimmed V and J ends, which lost 5 bases and 1 base, there was a span of 11 bases. The CDR3 length is 14 residues. Germline V gene sequence: CDR1 SNHLY, CDR2 FYNNEI. The chain's CDR3 is CASSTTTGNTEAFF. The CDR3 bases are TGTGCCAGCAGTACTACGACGGGGAACACTGAAGCTTTCTTT.

The chain carries TRBV6-5 and TRBJ2-3, with a tentative D call TRBD2 (6 bases). With 5 bases removed from V and 5 bases from J, the gap between germline ends came to 17 bases. Looked up from germline, CDR1 is MNHEY and CDR2 is SVGAGI. There are 15 residues in the CDR3. CDR3 loop: CASSRKPGLVDTQYF. CDR3 coding DNA: TGTGCCAGCAGTCGAAAACCGGGACTGGTAGATACGCAGTATTTT.

The genes are TRBV5-1 and TRBJ1-2; D uncertain. The CDR3 covers 16 residues. V was cut by 5 bases and J by 1 base, with 18 bases left in between. Germline CDR1 reads SGHRS; CDR2 reads YFSETQ. DNA of the CDR3: TGCGCCAGCAGACAAATGACCGGGTCGAATAACTATGGCTACACCTTC. Its protein product is CASRQMTGSNNYGYTF.

The genes are TRBV28 and TRBJ1-6; no clear D. Germline V gives CDR1 MDHEN, CDR2 SYDVKM. Trimming shortened V by 8 bases and J by 7 bases, and 15 bases separated the two germline ends. The CDR3 sequence is 14 residues long. In DNA form, the CDR3 reads TGTGCCAGCTTCCGGCCGACCATGAATTCACCCCTCCACTTT. As protein: CASFRPTMNSPLHF.

The rearrangement uses TRBV29-1 and TRBJ2-3, with D perhaps TRBD2 (6 bases). The CDR3 spans 13 residues. V was shortened by 1 base and J by 1 base, with 6 bases between the two germline ends. Looked up from germline, CDR1 is SQVTM and CDR2 is ANQGSEA. The CDR3 sequence is CSVEGGGTDTQYF. The CDR3 DNA is TGCAGCGTTGAAGGGGGGGGCACAGATACGCAGTATTTT.